The 22 T cell receptor beta chains below were found in one sample sequenced in a study of T cells in Graves' hyperthyroidism and ophthalmopathy. Amplification yielded TCR beta CDR3 regions, with RNA transcripts as the source. During a first-round RT-PCR of the TCR CDR3, the HTBI primer set was used. Each CDR3 protein gets one entry after TCRdb re-called the multiplex PCR reads with MiXCR. Of 500,000 to 600,000 distinct CDR3 sequences in the sample, roughly 45% were seen once. The sequenced sample consisted of peripheral blood or thyroid tissue (not recorded which). All receptors come from an adult woman with Graves' disease, either hyperthyroidism or ophthalmopathy (not recorded which).

CDR3 nucleotide sequence: TGTGCCAGCAGCGTCTCTAGCGGGACGCGATACGAGCAGTACTTC. Translation gives CASSVSSGTRYEQYF. This chain connects TRBV7-9 to TRBJ2-7; 9 bases match TRBD2. Germline CDR1 SEHNR, CDR2 FQNEAQ (reference sequence). Unmatched junction bases numbered 9, after V lost 5 bases and J lost 4 bases. The CDR3 totals 15 residues.

This clonotype was observed a handful of times. V usage is TRBV30 and J usage is TRBJ1-6, with D hard to call. This CDR3 comprises 15 residues. V lost 3 bases to trimming and J lost 7 bases, with 16 bases between them. Germline V gene lookup returns CDR1 GTSNPN and CDR2 SVGIG (reference sequence). CDR3 amino acids: CAWRNLGSGNSPLHF. CDR3 nucleotide sequence: TGTGCCTGGAGAAATTTGGGCAGCGGGAATTCACCCCTCCACTTT.

This clonotype was picked up many times. This chain uses TRBV2 with TRBJ1-5; TRBD1 is a possible D gene (6 bases). Germline V gene sequence: CDR1 SNHLY, CDR2 FYNNEI. CDR3 length: 14 residues. V shed 7 bases and J shed 9 bases, with 19 bases lying between them. CDR3: CASKDSSLGGPQHF. CDR3 DNA sequence: TGTGCCAGCAAGGACAGCTCCCTAGGGGGGCCCCAGCATTTT. Variable domain in full (rest from reference TRBV2 and TRBJ1-5): EPEVTQTPSHQVTQMGQEVILRCVPISNHLYFYWYRQILGQKVEFLVSFYNNEISEKSEIFDDQFSVERPDGSNFTLKIRSTKLEDSAMYFCASKDSSLGGPQHFGDGTRLSIL.

This clonotype has only a few counts. One base away lies a much larger clone, so this may be a sequencing read error. Lacking the conserved final phenylalanine or tryptophan, this CDR3 likely reflects a read error. The V gene is TRBV11-2, the J gene TRBJ2-7; TRBD1 matches 7 bases. The V gene end was trimmed by 5 bases and the J gene end by 3 bases; junction bases not matched to a gene: 4. Germline V gene lookup returns CDR1 SGHAT and CDR2 FQNNGV. CDR3 length: 13 residues. The CDR3 DNA reads TGTGCCAGCAGCCCGGGACAGTTCTACGAGCAGTACCTC. The encoded protein is CASSPGQFYEQYL.

The rearrangement links TRBV7-3 to TRBJ1-1; D remains ambiguous. CDR1 and CDR2 (germline): SGHTA, FQGTGA. The CDR3 totals 14 residues. Trimming removed 4 bases at V and 2 bases at J, with 11 bases between. CDR3 sequence: CASSSGNSNTEAFF. CDR3 DNA sequence: TGTGCCAGCAGCTCGGGGAACTCTAACACTGAAGCTTTCTTT.

The gene calls are TRBV5-4 and TRBJ2-5; the D is unclear. Per germline, CDR1 SGHNT and CDR2 YYREEE (reference sequence). Trimming stripped 3 bases from V and 9 bases from J, with 3 bases between. The CDR3 covers 9 residues. Written as DNA, the CDR3 is TGTGCCAGCAGCTCCGCCCAGTACTTC. It is translated as CASSSAQYF.

This clonotype was detected only once. The CDR3 carries no conserved terminal phenylalanine or tryptophan, so it likely arises from a read error. The CDR3 DNA follows: TGCGCCATCATGGGACAGGGGAACACCGGGGAGCTGTTTTCT. Translation gives CAIMGQGNTGELFS. The chain links TRBV10-3 to TRBJ2-2, with 9 bases that match TRBD1. There are 14 residues in the CDR3. Germline CDR1 reads ENHRY; CDR2 reads SYGVKD.

This clonotype occurred once. This sequence joins TRBV5-1 and TRBJ1-5; 9 bases line up with TRBD1. Germline trimming cut 0 bases from V and 7 bases from J; bases unmatched to any gene: 5. The germline V gene has CDR1 SGHRS and CDR2 YFSETQ. The CDR3 totals 15 residues. The chain's CDR3 is CASSLGTGEVQPQHF. The CDR3 coding sequence is TGCGCCAGCAGCTTGGGGACAGGGGAGGTCCAGCCCCAGCATTTT.

V gene TRBV24-1 combines with J gene TRBJ2-5; 8 nucleotides agree with TRBD2. The CDR3 loop spans 16 amino acids. The germline CDR1 and CDR2 sequences are KGHDR and SFDVKD. The V and J ends lost 11 bases and 5 bases, in that order; junction bases with no gene match: 18. CDR3 in DNA: TGTGCCAGCTCACCACCGTTGGCGGGAGGACGCGAGACCCAGTACTTC. Translating gives CASSPPLAGGRETQYF.

This chain links TRBV29-1 with TRBJ2-3; D is ambiguous. Per germline, CDR1 SQVTM and CDR2 ANQGSEA. Trimming left V 5 bases short and J 7 bases short, with 22 bases between. CDR3 length: 15 residues. CDR3 protein: CSVRSGPLGAYTQYF. In DNA, the CDR3 is TGCAGCGTTCGGTCTGGGCCACTCGGAGCATATACGCAGTATTTT.

This clonotype was recorded only once. The genes are TRBV7-2 and TRBJ1-6, with D tentatively TRBD1 (6 bases). This CDR3 contains 15 residues. The germline V gene encodes CDR1 SGHTA and CDR2 FQGNSA. The V end was cut by 11 bases, the J end by 4 bases, with 18 bases between. CDR3 in DNA: TGTGCCGTTCGGACCAGGGGCGGGTATAATTCACCCCTCCACTTT. Protein sequence: CAVRTRGGYNSPLHF.

The chain employs TRBV7-3 and TRBJ1-1, with D tentatively TRBD1 (5 bases). Germline V CDR1 and CDR2: SGHTA, FQGTGA. This CDR3 comprises 12 residues. Deletions cut 5 bases from V and 13 bases from J, with 17 bases between. CDR3 region: CASSPIVAGGFF. CDR3 nucleotide sequence: TGTGCCAGCAGCCCGATTGTAGCGGGGGGTTTCTTT.

The chain joins TRBV7-9 to TRBJ1-2; D not resolved. CDR1 SEHNR and CDR2 FQNEAQ come from the germline V gene (reference sequence). Between the trimmed V and J ends, which lost 5 bases and 7 bases, there was a span of 11 bases. The length of the CDR3 is 12 residues. CDR3 in amino acids: CASSLTPSGYTF. The CDR3 DNA sequence: TGTGCCAGCAGCCTAACCCCAAGTGGCTACACCTTC.

This clonotype was counted between two and nine times. The chain uses TRBV19 and TRBJ1-5, with D unclear. The CDR3 covers 13 residues. From germline, CDR1 is LNHDA and CDR2 SQIVND (reference sequence). Trimming pared 6 bases from V and 5 bases from J, leaving 11 bases between. The CDR3 reads CASSPGSYQPQHF. As DNA, the CDR3 is TGTGCCAGTAGCCCCGGCAGTTATCAGCCCCAGCATTTT.

This clonotype has just a few counts. V usage is TRBV20-1 and J usage is TRBJ1-4, with a possible D match to TRBD1 (6 bases). V shed 4 bases and J shed 7 bases, with 16 bases lying between them. In germline, CDR1 is DFQATT, CDR2 SNEGSKA (reference sequence). This CDR3 spans 14 amino acids. The CDR3 coding sequence is TGCAGTGCTAATAGGGGCCAGGGGATTGAAAAACTGTTTTTT. Translated: CSANRGQGIEKLFF.

This clonotype was recorded a few times. The chain employs TRBV29-1 and TRBJ1-1; no firm D call. Trimming cost V 4 bases and J 1 base, with 13 bases left between them. The CDR3 has 14 residues. Germline CDR1 and CDR2: SQVTM and ANQGSEA. The CDR3 sequence is CSVVSIASNTEAFF. CDR3 bases: TGCAGCGTTGTGTCTATTGCTTCGAACACTGAAGCTTTCTTT.

This clonotype was counted ten times or more. The chain carries TRBV19 and TRBJ1-5; D is unresolved. The CDR3 runs to 14 residues. Trimming cost V 0 bases and J 4 bases, with 7 bases left between them. Per the germline V gene, CDR1 is LNHDA and CDR2 is SQIVND (reference sequence). CDR3 in amino acids: CASSIEQLNQPQHF. CDR3 nucleotides: TGTGCCAGTAGTATAGAACAGCTAAATCAGCCCCAGCATTTT.

This clonotype has just a few counts. V is TRBV29-1 and J is TRBJ1-2, with D possibly TRBD1 on 5 matching bases. The V end was cut by 8 bases, the J end by 5 bases, with 21 bases between. CDR3 size: 14 residues. Germline lookup yields CDR1 SQVTM and CDR2 ANQGSEA. The CDR3 here is CSTLGRGKDYGYTF. DNA for the CDR3: TGCAGCACCCTAGGAAGGGGAAAGGATTATGGCTACACCTTC.

A note on this clonotype: Germline and junction disagree at one end, which may indicate a read error. The chain joins TRBV10-2 to TRBJ2-7, with 7 bases that match TRBD1. Per germline, CDR1 WSHSY and CDR2 SAAADI. This CDR3 comprises 14 residues. CDR3 DNA sequence: TGTGCCAGCAGCTTGGGACAGCACTACTACGAGCAGTACTTC. It specifies CASSLGQHYYEQYF.

This sequence joins TRBV12-3 or TRBV12-4 and TRBJ1-1, with TRBD1 matching 9 bases. The CDR3 loop spans 17 amino acids. V lost 5 bases and J lost 1; bases outside the gene matches: 11. Here the CDR3 reads CASSPLTPGQGNTEAFF. The CDR3 DNA is TGTGCCAGCAGTCCCCTCACCCCGGGACAGGGGAACACTGAAGCTTTCTTT.

This clonotype was counted at least ten times. The chain recombines TRBV7-6 with TRBJ1-6, with TRBD1 matching 7 bases. The CDR3 runs to 17 residues. The germline CDR1 and CDR2 sequences are SGHVS and FNYEAQ. Trimming removed 5 bases from V and 5 bases from J; junction bases left unmatched: 12. For the CDR3, the DNA is TGTGCCAGCAGCCAAGACAGGGACCCTAGACATAATTCACCCCTCCACTTT. Translated: CASSQDRDPRHNSPLHF.

The CDR3 loop is CATSKEIGQWNTEAFF. The CDR3, as DNA: TGTGCCACCAGCAAAGAAATAGGACAGTGGAACACTGAAGCTTTCTTT. The chain employs TRBV15 and TRBJ1-1; TRBD1 might be the D (6 bases). V lost 4 bases, J lost 1 base, and 16 bases lay in between. Germline-derived CDR1 and CDR2 are LNHNV and YYDKDF (reference sequence). CDR3 size: 16 residues. Based on the CDR3 plus reference TRBV15 and TRBJ1-1, the full variable domain is DAMVIQNPRYQVTQFGKPVTLSCSQTLNHNVMYWYQQKSSQAPKLLFHYYDKDFNNEADTPDNFQSRRPNTSFCFLDIRSPGLGDTAMYLCATSKEIGQWNTEAFFGQGTRLTVV.